Each of the 14 T cell receptor beta chains below was sequenced from the same sample in a study of control samples from healthy donors and cancer patients. The protocol was immunoSEQ multiplex PCR, while the TCRdb copy is restricted to in-frame clones and leaves out a portion. The sample lists about 160,000 clones, approximately 94% seen once, with roughly 8.4% in the top ten. The sample consisted of blood. The receptors originated from a woman in her forties in good health.

This chain connects TRBV12-5 to TRBJ2-3; D is unclear. This CDR3 is 12 amino acids long. The V gene lost 1 base and the J gene lost 7 bases, with 6 bases spanning the gap. CDR1 and CDR2 (germline): LGHNT, FRNRAP. The CDR3 protein is CASGLDGYTQYF. DNA for the CDR3: TGTGCTAGTGGTTTGGACGGTTATACGCAGTATTTT.

The chain employs TRBV2 and TRBJ1-3, with 9 bases matching TRBD1. This CDR3 comprises 17 residues. The V gene's germline CDR1 is SNHLY and CDR2 FYNNEI. V lost 6 bases, J lost 2 bases, and 11 bases stayed unmatched. The DNA of the CDR3 is TGTGCCAGCAGGTCCCGGGGACAGGGATACGCTGGAAACACCATATATTTT. It is translated as CASRSRGQGYAGNTIYF. The whole variable domain, remainder taken from reference TRBV2 and TRBJ1-3, is EPEVTQTPSHQVTQMGQEVILRCVPISNHLYFYWYRQILGQKVEFLVSFYNNEISEKSEIFDDQFSVERPDGSNFTLKIRSTKLEDSAMYFCASRSRGQGYAGNTIYFGEGSWLTVV.

The chain couples TRBV5-4 to TRBJ1-2, with TRBD1 matching over 8 bases. CDR1 SGHNT and CDR2 YYREEE come from the germline V gene (reference sequence). Losses at the gene ends were 1 base for V and 6 bases for J; bases not matched to a gene: 8. CDR3 size: 15 residues. CDR3 nucleotide sequence: TGTGCCAGCAGCTTGCTGACAGGGGCAAGAGATGGCTACACCTTC. Protein: CASSLLTGARDGYTF.

The chain links TRBV18 to TRBJ2-5; D is uncertain. Trimming pared 5 bases from V and 5 bases from J, leaving 21 bases between. The V gene's germline CDR1 is KGHSH and CDR2 LQKENI. The CDR3 runs to 16 residues. The CDR3 protein is CASSSAKAGGRETQYF. In DNA, the CDR3 is TGTGCCAGCTCATCGGCCAAAGCAGGCGGTCGGGAGACCCAGTACTTC.

This chain links TRBV19 with TRBJ1-4; 7 bases agree with TRBD1. Germline-derived CDR1 and CDR2 are LNHDA and SQIVND (reference sequence). J lost 7 bases, V lost 3 bases, and 5 bases had no gene match. The CDR3 is 14 amino acids. The CDR3 DNA is TGTGCCAGTAGTATCACAGGGGTGGGTGAAAAACTGTTTTTT. Translating gives CASSITGVGEKLFF.

The chain couples TRBV7-9 to TRBJ1-6; the match to TRBD1 covers 8 bases. The CDR3 length is 14 residues. The V gene end was trimmed by 4 bases and the J gene end by 9 bases; junction bases not matched to a gene: 5. CDR1 and CDR2 from the germline V gene are SEHNR and FQNEAQ (reference sequence). CDR3 in amino acids: CASSSGQGISPLHF. DNA of the CDR3: TGTGCCAGCAGCTCCGGACAGGGAATTTCACCCCTCCACTTT.

CDR3 sequence: CASSRDHYEQYF. Written as DNA, the CDR3 is TGTGCCAGCAGCAGGGACCACTACGAGCAGTACTTC. This sequence joins TRBV12-3 or TRBV12-4 and TRBJ2-7, with D possibly called TRBD1 or TRBD2 (5 bases each). This CDR3 is 12 amino acids long. V lost 6 bases to trimming and J lost 3 bases, with 9 bases between them.

V and J are TRBV11-2 and TRBJ1-2; 7 positions agree with TRBD1. J gave up 5 bases and V 5 bases, and 11 bases lay outside the gene matches. The CDR3 covers 15 residues. Germline V lookup: CDR1 SGHAT, CDR2 FQNNGV. The CDR3 DNA follows: TGTGCCAGCAGCCCTCAAGGGGGCATTTGGTATGGCTACACCTTC. It encodes CASSPQGGIWYGYTF.

CDR3 loop: CASSQDLNNLYTEAFF. In DNA, the CDR3 is TGCGCCAGCAGCCAAGATCTGAACAACTTATACACTGAAGCTTTCTTT. The V and J genes are TRBV4-1 and TRBJ1-1; D not certain. The germline gives CDR1 MGHRA, CDR2 YSYEKL. The CDR3 runs 16 residues. V lost 0 bases to trimming and J lost 3 bases, with 14 bases between them.

The J gene is TRBJ2-5, the V gene TRBV4-3; D ambiguous. CDR1 and CDR2 (germline): LGHNA, YSLEER. This CDR3 has 14 residues. Trimming stripped 0 bases from V and 1 base from J, with 6 bases between. The CDR3 protein is CASSQDSAQETQYF. In nucleotides, the CDR3 is TGCGCCAGCAGCCAAGACTCAGCCCAAGAGACCCAGTACTTC.

The chain has TRBV10-1 and TRBJ1-5; a possible D gene is TRBD1 (5 bases). The CDR3 is 17 amino acids. V shed 7 bases and J shed 0 bases, with 19 bases lying between them. CDR1 is WNHNN and CDR2 is SYGVQD in the germline V gene (reference sequence). The CDR3 loop reads CASMLRRGRDSNQPQHF. For the CDR3, the DNA is TGCGCCAGCATGCTGCGACGGGGACGGGATAGCAATCAGCCCCAGCATTTT.

V gene TRBV2 combines with J gene TRBJ2-5; maybe TRBD1 (5 bases). There are 13 residues in the CDR3. Deletions cut 7 bases from V and 3 bases from J, with 12 bases between. The germline CDR1 and CDR2 sequences are SNHLY and FYNNEI. CDR3 loop: CASNQGAEETQYF. CDR3 nucleotides: TGTGCCAGCAATCAAGGGGCTGAAGAGACCCAGTACTTC.

The chain has TRBV29-1 and TRBJ2-3; no clear D gene. Germline V CDR1 and CDR2: SQVTM, ANQGSEA. Between the trimmed V and J ends, which lost 5 bases and 0 bases, there was a span of 12 bases. This CDR3 has 14 residues. This chain's CDR3 is CSVLRKASTDTQYF. CDR3 in DNA: TGCAGCGTTCTACGGAAGGCTAGCACAGATACGCAGTATTTT.

This clone was recorded only once. This CDR3 reads CASSLVSGTYEQYF. For the CDR3, the DNA is TGTGCCAGCAGCTTGGTATCGGGGACCTACGAGCAGTACTTC. The gene calls are TRBV5-6 and TRBJ2-7; D is perhaps TRBD2 (5 bases). Trimming pared 0 bases from V and 2 bases from J, leaving 9 bases between. The CDR3 has 14 amino acids. Germline V lookup: CDR1 SGHDT, CDR2 YYEEEE.